Below, 27 T cell receptor beta chains from the same sample are listed, as sequenced in a study of T cells in localized non-small cell lung cancer. This table comes from immunoSEQ multiplex PCR, and its TCRdb copy is limited to in-frame clones, with some not included. The sample consists of roughly 16,000 clones, roughly 90% of them appearing once. The sample was peripheral blood, taken before any cancer treatment. The receptors were sampled from a female donor aged 60 or older with stage III squamous cell lung carcinoma.

The chain links TRBV7-2 to TRBJ2-7; 8 bases line up with TRBD1. The CDR3 is made up of 13 amino acids. Germline CDR1 SGHTA, CDR2 FQGNSA. The V gene end was trimmed by 7 bases and the J gene end by 3 bases; junction bases not matched to a gene: 5. CDR3: CASTLTGDYEQYF. The CDR3, as DNA: TGTGCCAGCACCCTGACAGGGGACTACGAGCAGTACTTC.

V gene TRBV2 combines with J gene TRBJ2-1, with D uncertain. The germline V gene encodes CDR1 SNHLY and CDR2 FYNNEI. The CDR3 covers 16 residues. V gave up 1 base and J gave up 6 bases, with 16 bases separating them. In DNA, the CDR3 is TGTGCCAGCAGTGAAGGGCGGTATACTGGTATCAATGAGCAGTTCTTC. Protein product: CASSEGRYTGINEQFF. Filled out from reference TRBV2 and TRBJ2-1, the complete variable domain reads EPEVTQTPSHQVTQMGQEVILRCVPISNHLYFYWYRQILGQKVEFLVSFYNNEISEKSEIFDDQFSVERPDGSNFTLKIRSTKLEDSAMYFCASSEGRYTGINEQFFGPGTRLTVL.

The chain is built from TRBV28 and TRBJ2-1, with D possibly matching TRBD1 (5 bases). There are 12 residues in the CDR3. Per germline, CDR1 MDHEN and CDR2 SYDVKM. V dropped 5 bases and J dropped 11 bases, with 13 bases sitting between them. The CDR3 protein is CASSTDSPKQFF. CDR3 DNA sequence: TGTGCCAGCAGTACCGACAGCCCCAAGCAGTTCTTC.

The CDR3 nucleotides are TGTGCCAGTAGTTGGGGGGCTGGACACAATGAGCAGTTCTTC. It encodes CASSWGAGHNEQFF. The rearrangement joins TRBV19 to TRBJ2-1, with D possibly called TRBD1 or TRBD2 (6 bases each). The germline V gene encodes CDR1 LNHDA and CDR2 SQIVND (reference sequence). This CDR3 contains 14 residues. Trimming left V 5 bases short and J 5 bases short, with 13 bases between. Using reference TRBV19 and TRBJ2-1 for the parts outside the CDR3, the full variable domain is DGGITQSPKYLFRKEGQNVTLSCEQNLNHDAMYWYRQDPGQGLRLIYYSQIVNDFQKGDIAEGYSVSREKKESFPLTVTSAQKNPTAFYLCASSWGAGHNEQFFGPGTRLTVL.

J is TRBJ1-5 and V is TRBV6-1, with 8 bases aligning to TRBD1. The CDR3 runs 13 residues. Germline CDR1 reads MNHNS; CDR2 reads SASEGT. J lost 4 bases, V lost 6 bases, and 2 bases had no gene match. This chain's CDR3 is CASRDRVNQPQHF. The DNA for the CDR3 is TGTGCCAGCAGGGACAGGGTTAATCAGCCCCAGCATTTT.

The rearrangement joins TRBV19 to TRBJ1-5; D gene ambiguous. V gave up 6 bases and J gave up 7 bases, with 16 bases separating them. CDR1 and CDR2 (germline): LNHDA, SQIVND (reference sequence). The CDR3 runs 14 residues. In nucleotides, the CDR3 is TGTGCCAGTAGGTTGACCCTAGCGGGACAGCCCCAGCATTTT. Protein product: CASRLTLAGQPQHF.

This clone showed up just a few times. The genes are TRBV6-1 and TRBJ2-7, with 9 positions matching TRBD1. The CDR3 is 18 amino acids. In germline, CDR1 is MNHNS, CDR2 SASEGT. After removal of 3 bases from V and 5 bases from J, the junction contained 17 bases not matched to a gene. The CDR3 sequence is CASSDIPVGTGMMNEQYF. The CDR3 nucleotides read TGTGCCAGCAGTGATATACCCGTGGGGACAGGGATGATGAACGAGCAGTACTTC.

This clone was detected only a few times. The V call is TRBV5-1, the J call TRBJ1-6; possible D gene TRBD1, 5 bases. CDR1 and CDR2 (germline): SGHRS, YFSETQ. The length of the CDR3 is 14 residues. V lost 0 bases, J lost 10 bases, and 11 bases lay in between. CDR3 nucleotide sequence: TGCGCCAGCAGCTTGGACGGGACCGGGTCACCCCTCCACTTT. The encoded protein is CASSLDGTGSPLHF.

This clone was picked up one time. V gene TRBV2 combines with J gene TRBJ2-4; TRBD2 matches 14 bases. Trimming cost V 6 bases and J 5 bases; bases outside gene matches: 3. The CDR3 is 15 amino acids. Germline V gives CDR1 SNHLY, CDR2 FYNNEI. The CDR3 loop reads CASSGLAGGENIQYF. CDR3 bases: TGTGCCAGCAGCGGACTAGCGGGGGGTGAAAACATTCAGTACTTC. Full variable domain (outside the CDR3, taken from reference TRBV2 and TRBJ2-4): EPEVTQTPSHQVTQMGQEVILRCVPISNHLYFYWYRQILGQKVEFLVSFYNNEISEKSEIFDDQFSVERPDGSNFTLKIRSTKLEDSAMYFCASSGLAGGENIQYFGAGTRLSVL.

The chain couples TRBV9 to TRBJ1-3; D gene uncertain. V gave up 0 bases and J gave up 1 base, with 8 bases separating them. This CDR3 is built from 15 residues. Germline CDR1 is SGDLS and CDR2 is YYNGEE. CDR3 nucleotides: TGTGCCAGCAGCGTAGAGGTCGGATCTGGAAACACCATATATTTT. Encoded protein: CASSVEVGSGNTIYF.

The chain combines TRBV28 with TRBJ1-4; no firm D call. Germline V gene lookup returns CDR1 MDHEN and CDR2 SYDVKM. CDR3 size: 13 residues. V was clipped by 6 bases and J by 12 bases, with 17 bases between them. The CDR3 spells CASRRKENRELFF. The CDR3 nucleotides read TGTGCCAGCAGGCGTAAAGAGAATAGAGAACTGTTTTTT.

The chain links TRBV4-2 to TRBJ1-6; 9 positions match TRBD1. V dropped 3 bases and J dropped 1; count of bases not matched to a gene: 7. This CDR3 has 18 amino acids. Germline CDR1 and CDR2: LGHNA and YNFKEQ. The CDR3 coding sequence is TGTGCCAGCAGCCACCCCTCGACAGGGGGATCCTATAATTCACCCCTCCACTTT. This translates into CASSHPSTGGSYNSPLHF.

The chain joins TRBV30 to TRBJ1-5; 10 nucleotides align to TRBD1. There are 14 residues in the CDR3. Germline V gene sequence: CDR1 GTSNPN, CDR2 SVGIG (reference sequence). Trimming at V came to 2 bases and at J to 4 bases, leaving 2 bases not matched to a gene. The CDR3 nucleotides read TGTGCCTGGAGTTCGGGACAGGGGAATCAGCCCCAGCATTTT. It is translated as CAWSSGQGNQPQHF.

The chain has TRBV7-8 and TRBJ1-1; D unclear. Trimming removed 5 bases from V and 2 bases from J, with 18 bases in between. The CDR3 has 16 residues. Germline values: CDR1 SGHVS, CDR2 FQNEAQ. CDR3 loop: CASSRPRVEVNTEAFF. The CDR3 DNA follows: TGTGCCAGCAGCCGCCCCCGGGTGGAGGTTAACACTGAAGCTTTCTTT.

The CDR3 sequence: CASRGDSNQPQHF. The CDR3 nucleotides read TGCGCCAGCAGAGGGGACAGCAATCAGCCCCAGCATTTT. This chain links TRBV5-1 with TRBJ1-5; D is perhaps TRBD1 (5 bases). Trimming pared 5 bases from V and 1 base from J, leaving 7 bases between. The CDR3 consists of 13 residues. CDR1 is SGHRS and CDR2 is YFSETQ in the germline V gene.

This chain connects TRBV15 to TRBJ1-4; D is uncertain. V dropped 0 bases and J dropped 8 bases, with 10 bases sitting between them. The germline V gene encodes CDR1 LNHNV and CDR2 YYDKDF (reference sequence). The length of the CDR3 is 14 residues. CDR3 amino acids: CATSRDGSREKLFF. The CDR3 DNA follows: TGTGCCACCAGCAGAGATGGCTCGAGGGAAAAACTGTTTTTT.

The chain recombines TRBV7-9 with TRBJ2-1; TRBD1 agrees at 8 bases. Trimming cost V 1 base and J 7 bases; bases outside gene matches: 6. The CDR3 covers 15 residues. Germline values: CDR1 SEHNR, CDR2 FQNEAQ (reference sequence). The CDR3 region is CASSLGSWTGNEQFF. CDR3 bases: TGTGCCAGCAGCTTAGGATCTTGGACAGGGAATGAGCAGTTCTTC.

This clone appeared once. This sequence joins TRBV1 and TRBJ1-5. TRBV1 is a listed pseudogene. The CDR3 length is 17 residues. As DNA, the CDR3 is TGCACCAGCAGCCAAGAACCGGAGACACTAAGCCGGCAGCCCCAGCATTTT. Its protein is CTSSQEPETLSRQPQHF.

The CDR3 DNA follows: TGTGCCAGTAGGTGGCAGGGGAACACCGGGGAGCTGTTTTTT. Protein: CASRWQGNTGELFF. The chain recombines TRBV19 with TRBJ2-2; D is perhaps TRBD1 (5 bases). The V end was cut by 6 bases, the J end by 1 base, with 9 bases between. The CDR3 loop spans 14 amino acids. The germline gives CDR1 LNHDA, CDR2 SQIVND (reference sequence). The whole variable domain, filled in from reference TRBV19 and TRBJ2-2, reads DGGITQSPKYLFRKEGQNVTLSCEQNLNHDAMYWYRQDPGQGLRLIYYSQIVNDFQKGDIAEGYSVSREKKESFPLTVTSAQKNPTAFYLCASRWQGNTGELFFGEGSRLTVL.

V gene TRBV7-9 combines with J gene TRBJ2-6, with TRBD1 identical over 8 bases. The CDR3 extends over 18 amino acids. V trimming: 5 bases; J trimming: 0 bases; junction bases outside the gene matches: 9. From germline, CDR1 is SEHNR and CDR2 FQNEAQ (reference sequence). The CDR3 loop is CASSPWTGKPSGANVLTF. The CDR3 DNA is TGTGCCAGCAGCCCTTGGACAGGGAAACCCTCTGGGGCCAACGTCCTGACTTTC.

The chain is built from TRBV19 and TRBJ2-1; TRBD2 aligns across 7 bases. Germline CDR1 and CDR2: LNHDA and SQIVND (reference sequence). The CDR3 length is 16 residues. The J segment lost 4 bases and the V segment lost 10 bases, leaving 16 bases of the junction unmatched. The CDR3 spells CATKLSAGSLYNEQFF. As DNA, the CDR3 is TGTGCCACCAAACTATCAGCGGGGTCCCTATACAATGAGCAGTTCTTC. Based on the CDR3 plus reference TRBV19 and TRBJ2-1, the full variable domain is DGGITQSPKYLFRKEGQNVTLSCEQNLNHDAMYWYRQDPGQGLRLIYYSQIVNDFQKGDIAEGYSVSREKKESFPLTVTSAQKNPTAFYLCATKLSAGSLYNEQFFGPGTRLTVL.

The V and J genes are TRBV9 and TRBJ2-3, with 12 bases identical to TRBD2. The V and J ends lost 3 bases and 2 bases, in that order; junction bases with no gene match: 4. This CDR3 has 16 amino acids. Germline V CDR1 and CDR2: SGDLS, YYNGEE. CDR3 loop: CASSGPSGGATDTQYF. CDR3 DNA sequence: TGTGCCAGCAGCGGCCCTAGCGGGGGGGCCACAGATACGCAGTATTTT. Together with reference TRBV9 and TRBJ2-3, the CDR3 gives the full variable domain: DSGVTQTPKHLITATGQRVTLRCSPRSGDLSVYWYQQSLDQGLQFLIQYYNGEERAKGNILERFSAQQFPDLHSELNLSSLELGDSALYFCASSGPSGGATDTQYFGPGTRLTVL.

The rearrangement links TRBV30 to TRBJ1-2; D gene uncertain. Trimming removed 2 bases at V and 8 bases at J, with 24 bases between. Per the germline V gene, CDR1 is GTSNPN and CDR2 is SVGIG (reference sequence). The CDR3 runs to 16 residues. The CDR3 bases are TGTGCCTGGAGTCGTAGCCCCCAGAGGAGGTTGGAAGGCTACACCTTC. This encodes CAWSRSPQRRLEGYTF.

The chain couples TRBV11-2 to TRBJ1-2, with 7 bases matching TRBD1. In germline, CDR1 is SGHAT, CDR2 FQNNGV. Unmatched junction bases numbered 8, after V lost 1 base and J lost 6 bases. This CDR3 spans 15 amino acids. This CDR3 reads CASSLGSGGFDGYTF. The DNA for the CDR3 is TGTGCCAGCAGCTTAGGGTCAGGGGGGTTTGATGGCTACACCTTC.

The rearrangement links TRBV11-2 to TRBJ1-1, with D perhaps matching TRBD1 (5 bases). CDR1 is SGHAT, CDR2 FQNNGV, per germline. V was cut by 5 bases and J by 6 bases, with 13 bases left in between. This CDR3 contains 13 residues. The CDR3 bases are TGTGCCAGCAGCCGCATAGGGGTTTCTGAAGCTTTCTTT. It yields the protein CASSRIGVSEAFF.

The chain recombines TRBV30 with TRBJ2-7, with 9 bases matching TRBD2. CDR1 GTSNPN and CDR2 SVGIG come from the germline V gene (reference sequence). This CDR3 region has 15 residues. The DNA of the CDR3 is TGTGCTGCTACTTATAGCGGGAGATTCTTCAACGAGCAGTACTTC. This translates into CAATYSGRFFNEQYF.

This sequence joins TRBV7-2 and TRBJ2-7; 10 bases map to TRBD1. This CDR3 has 14 residues. V gave up 3 bases and J gave up 3 bases; unmatched junction bases: 2. Looked up from germline, CDR1 is SGHTA and CDR2 is FQGNSA. In DNA form, the CDR3 reads TGTGCCAGCAGCTTCGGACAGGGGGTCTACGAGCAGTACTTC. This encodes CASSFGQGVYEQYF.